The clone carrying this TCR beta chain was detected a few times. What it binds is not known. These data originate in a study of identical twins. Study-wide results and caveats: Zero-insertion analyses might be partly confounded by invariant T cells like MAIT and iNKT. Carriage of fewer insertions was seen in abundant cord blood beta clonotypes, whereas memory repertoires showed none.

V was pared by 2 bases and J by 7 bases, with 11 bases between. The length of the CDR3 is 13 residues. Healthy Caucasian donors formed the entire cohort. TCRdb reprocessed the 5' RACE reads via MiXCR and lists one record per CDR3 protein. Of approximately 490,000 distinct CDR3 sequences in the sample, around 20% were seen once. The same data also contributed to another study, on yellow fever vaccine responses in identical twins. That work states: Among the twins, the vaccine T cell response reportedly seemed partly convergent and partly personalized.

This chain uses TRBV12-3 or TRBV12-4 with TRBJ2-5; possibly TRBD1 for D (5 bases). What was sequenced was CD4+ T cells sorted from blood. The TCR was taken from a woman aged 18-35 years in good health. The CDR3 sequence is CASSLRGLGTQYF. The CDR3 region has the DNA TGTGCCAGCAGTTTAAGGGGCCTTGGGACCCAGTACTTC.